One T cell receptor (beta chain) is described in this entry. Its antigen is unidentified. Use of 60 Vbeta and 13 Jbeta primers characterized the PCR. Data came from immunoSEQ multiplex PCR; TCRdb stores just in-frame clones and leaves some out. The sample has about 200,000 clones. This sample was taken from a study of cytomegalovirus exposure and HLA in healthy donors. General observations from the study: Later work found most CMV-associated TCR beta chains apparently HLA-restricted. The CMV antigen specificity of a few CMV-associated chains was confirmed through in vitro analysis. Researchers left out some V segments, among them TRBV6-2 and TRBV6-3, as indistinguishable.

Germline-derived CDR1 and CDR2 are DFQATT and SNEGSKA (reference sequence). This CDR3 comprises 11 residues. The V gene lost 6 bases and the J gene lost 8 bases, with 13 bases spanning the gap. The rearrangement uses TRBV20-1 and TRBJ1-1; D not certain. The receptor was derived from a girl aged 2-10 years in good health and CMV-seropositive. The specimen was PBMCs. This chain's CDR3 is CSAVGTGEAFF. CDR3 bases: TGCAGTGCCGTGGGCACGGGGGAAGCTTTCTTT.